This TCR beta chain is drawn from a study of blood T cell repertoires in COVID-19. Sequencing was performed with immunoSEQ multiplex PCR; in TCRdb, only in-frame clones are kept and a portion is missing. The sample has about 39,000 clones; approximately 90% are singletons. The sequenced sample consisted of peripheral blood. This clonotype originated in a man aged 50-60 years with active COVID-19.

The CDR3 reads CASSVDRNSNQPQHF. As DNA, the CDR3 is TGTGCCAGTAGTGTGGACAGGAATAGCAATCAGCCCCAGCATTTT. The rearrangement links TRBV19 to TRBJ1-5, with TRBD1 matching 7 bases. The ends lost 5 bases at V and 0 bases at J; junction bases unmatched: 4. The CDR3 has 15 amino acids. Germline assignment: CDR1 LNHDA and CDR2 SQIVND (reference sequence).